Listed here is a single T cell receptor (beta chain). Adults of Caucasian background living in Nashville, Tennessee made up all donors. The material for each subset, its genomic DNA, was split evenly across several immunoSEQ plates. Profiled with immunoSEQ multiplex PCR; TCRdb holds only in-frame clones, not every one. Of more than 1,200,000 clones in the sample, approximately 98.5% were seen once. In germline, CDR1 is SGDLS, CDR2 YYNGEE. After removal of 0 bases from V and 10 bases from J, the junction contained 7 bases not matched to a gene. The CDR3 runs 14 residues. These data originate in a study of shared clonotypes between healthy human individuals.

The source material was naive CD4+ T cells sorted from blood. Described subset: CD45RA+ positively selected. This chain links TRBV9 with TRBJ2-1, with 7 positions matching TRBD2. The source of this sequence is a man younger than 40 in good health. CDR3 sequence reads: CASSVAASGAEQFF. In DNA, the CDR3 is TGTGCCAGCAGCGTAGCGGCTAGCGGCGCGGAGCAGTTCTTC.